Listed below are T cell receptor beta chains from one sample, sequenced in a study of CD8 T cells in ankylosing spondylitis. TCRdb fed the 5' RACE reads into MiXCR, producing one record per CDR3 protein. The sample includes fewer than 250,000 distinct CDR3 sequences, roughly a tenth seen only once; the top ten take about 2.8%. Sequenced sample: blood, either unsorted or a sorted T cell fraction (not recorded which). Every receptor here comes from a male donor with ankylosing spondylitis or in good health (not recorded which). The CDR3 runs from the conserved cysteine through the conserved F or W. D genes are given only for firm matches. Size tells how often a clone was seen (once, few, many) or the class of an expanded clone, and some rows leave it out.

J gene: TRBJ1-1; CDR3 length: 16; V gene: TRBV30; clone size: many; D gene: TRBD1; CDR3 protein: CAWSVQGQGMNTEAFF; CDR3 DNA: TGTGCCTGGAGTGTACAGGGACAGGGGATGAACACTGAAGCTTTCTTT
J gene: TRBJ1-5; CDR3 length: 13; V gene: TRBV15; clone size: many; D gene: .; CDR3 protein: CATGQYSNQPQHF; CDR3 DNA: TGTGCCACCGGACAGTATAGCAATCAGCCCCAGCATTTT
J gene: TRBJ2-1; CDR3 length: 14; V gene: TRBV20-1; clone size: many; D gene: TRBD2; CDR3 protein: CSAGTSGPRGEQFF; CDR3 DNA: TGCAGCGCTGGGACTAGCGGACCTCGTGGGGAGCAGTTCTTC
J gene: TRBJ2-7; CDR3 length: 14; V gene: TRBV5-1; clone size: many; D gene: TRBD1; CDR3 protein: CASSLGQGSYEQYF; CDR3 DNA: TGTGCCAGCAGCCTCGGACAGGGGAGCTACGAGCAGTACTTC
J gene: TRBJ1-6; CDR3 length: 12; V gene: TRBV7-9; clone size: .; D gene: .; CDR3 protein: CASSGYNSPLHF; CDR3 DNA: TGTGCCAGCAGCGGTTATAATTCACCCCTCCACTTT
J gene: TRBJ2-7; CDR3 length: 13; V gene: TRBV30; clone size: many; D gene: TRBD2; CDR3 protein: CAWTRLAGYEQYF; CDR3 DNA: TGTGCCTGGACTCGACTAGCGGGCTACGAGCAGTACTTC
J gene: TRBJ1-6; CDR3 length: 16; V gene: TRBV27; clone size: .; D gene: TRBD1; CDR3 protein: CASSPQGAWNNSPLHF; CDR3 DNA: TGTGCCAGTAGTCCCCAGGGGGCTTGGAATAATTCACCCCTCCACTTT
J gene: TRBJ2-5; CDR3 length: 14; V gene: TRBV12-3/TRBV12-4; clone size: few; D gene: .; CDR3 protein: CASRQGQNQETQYF; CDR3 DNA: TGTGCCAGCAGGCAAGGACAGAACCAAGAGACCCAGTACTTC
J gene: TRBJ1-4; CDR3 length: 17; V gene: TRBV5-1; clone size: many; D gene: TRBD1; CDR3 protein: CASSLVGARGPGEKLFF; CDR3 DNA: TGCGCCAGCAGCTTGGTCGGGGCCAGGGGGCCCGGGGAAAAACTGTTTTTT
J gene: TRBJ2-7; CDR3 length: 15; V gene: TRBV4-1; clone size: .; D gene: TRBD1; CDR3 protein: CASSHLGQGAKEQYF; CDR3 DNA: TGCGCCAGCAGCCATTTAGGGCAGGGGGCAAAAGAGCAGTACTTC
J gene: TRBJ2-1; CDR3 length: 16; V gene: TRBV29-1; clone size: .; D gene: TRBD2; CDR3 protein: CSVEAVGRAPYNEQFF; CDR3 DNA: TGCAGCGTTGAAGCAGTCGGGAGGGCCCCCTACAATGAGCAGTTCTTC
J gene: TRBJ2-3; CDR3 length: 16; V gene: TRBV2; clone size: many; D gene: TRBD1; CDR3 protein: CASSLFDRALQDTQYF; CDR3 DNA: TGTGCCAGCAGTCTCTTTGACAGGGCCCTCCAAGATACGCAGTATTTT
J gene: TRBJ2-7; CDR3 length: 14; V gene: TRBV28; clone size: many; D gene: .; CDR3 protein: CASSLWPEGGEQYF; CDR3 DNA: TGTGCCAGCAGTTTATGGCCCGAGGGGGGGGAGCAGTACTTC
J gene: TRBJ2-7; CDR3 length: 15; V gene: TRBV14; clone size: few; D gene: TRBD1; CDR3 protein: CASSQQGDRASEQYF; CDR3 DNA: TGTGCCAGCAGCCAACAGGGGGACAGGGCCTCCGAGCAGTACTTC
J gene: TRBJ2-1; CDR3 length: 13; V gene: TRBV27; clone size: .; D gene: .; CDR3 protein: CASSRRMDNEQFF; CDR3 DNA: TGTGCCAGCAGTCGCCGGATGGACAATGAGCAGTTCTTC
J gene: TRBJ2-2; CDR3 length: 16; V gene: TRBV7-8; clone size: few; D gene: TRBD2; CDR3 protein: CASSTRLAGDTGELFF; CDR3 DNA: TGTGCCAGCAGCACTAGACTAGCGGGAGACACCGGGGAGCTGTTTTTT
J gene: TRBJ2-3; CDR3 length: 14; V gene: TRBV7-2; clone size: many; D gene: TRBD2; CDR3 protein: CASSSAGSTDTQYF; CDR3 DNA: TGTGCCAGCAGCTCAGCGGGGTCCACAGATACGCAGTATTTT
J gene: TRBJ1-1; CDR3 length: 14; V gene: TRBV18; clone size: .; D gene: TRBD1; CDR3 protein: CASSPQGGDTEAFF; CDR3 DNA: TGTGCCAGCTCACCCCAGGGGGGGGACACTGAAGCTTTCTTT
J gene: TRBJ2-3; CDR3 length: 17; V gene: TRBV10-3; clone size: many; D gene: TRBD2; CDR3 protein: CAISESIGTSGTDTQYF; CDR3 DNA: TGTGCCATCAGTGAGTCGATTGGGACTAGCGGCACAGATACGCAGTATTTT
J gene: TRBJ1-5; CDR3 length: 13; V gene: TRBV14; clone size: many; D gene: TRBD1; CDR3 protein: CASSPGTAQPQHF; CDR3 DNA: TGTGCCAGCAGCCCTGGGACAGCTCAGCCCCAGCATTTT
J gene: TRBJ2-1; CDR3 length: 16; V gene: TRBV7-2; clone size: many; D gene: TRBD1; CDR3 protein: CASSLRGTGSYNEQFF; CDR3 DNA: TGTGCCAGCAGCTTAAGGGGGACAGGGAGTTACAATGAGCAGTTCTTC
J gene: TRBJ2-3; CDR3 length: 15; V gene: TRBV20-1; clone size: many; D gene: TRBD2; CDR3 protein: CSAPLPGEGGDTQYF; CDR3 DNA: TGCAGTGCTCCCCTCCCGGGGGAGGGCGGGGATACGCAGTATTTT
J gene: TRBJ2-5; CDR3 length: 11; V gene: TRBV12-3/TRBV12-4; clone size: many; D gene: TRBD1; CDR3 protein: CASSQDRVPYF; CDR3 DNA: TGTGCCAGCAGCCAAGACAGGGTACCGTACTTC
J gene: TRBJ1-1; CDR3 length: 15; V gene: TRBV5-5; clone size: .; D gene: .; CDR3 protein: CASSSPREANTEAFF; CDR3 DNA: TGTGCCAGCAGCTCCCCGCGGGAGGCGAACACTGAAGCTTTCTTT
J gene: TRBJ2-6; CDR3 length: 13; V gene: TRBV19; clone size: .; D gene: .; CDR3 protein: CASRSAGANVLTF; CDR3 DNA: TGTGCCAGTAGGTCGGCTGGGGCCAACGTCCTGACTTTC
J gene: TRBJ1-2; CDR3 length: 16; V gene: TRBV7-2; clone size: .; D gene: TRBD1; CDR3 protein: CASSLTGTESSFGYTF; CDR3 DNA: TGTGCCAGCAGCTTAACCGGGACAGAAAGTTCATTTGGCTACACCTTC
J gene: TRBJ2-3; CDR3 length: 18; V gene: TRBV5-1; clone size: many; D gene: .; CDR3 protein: CASSLEQVAQGSGDTQYF; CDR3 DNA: TGCGCCAGCAGCTTGGAGCAAGTAGCGCAGGGTTCAGGAGATACGCAGTATTTT
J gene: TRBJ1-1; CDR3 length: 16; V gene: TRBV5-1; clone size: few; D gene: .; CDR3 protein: CASSWGRGGMNTEAFF; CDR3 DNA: TGCGCCAGCAGCTGGGGCAGGGGCGGAATGAACACTGAAGCTTTCTTT
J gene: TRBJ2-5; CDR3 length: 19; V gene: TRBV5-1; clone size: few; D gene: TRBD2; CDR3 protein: CASSLEASGGIVGRETQYF; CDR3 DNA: TGCGCCAGCAGCTTGGAGGCTAGCGGAGGGATAGTTGGGCGAGAGACCCAGTACTTC